The 6 T cell receptor beta chains presented below share a single source sample, sequenced in a study of response to subunit inactivated influenza vaccine. Using its own MiXCR run on the RT-PCR reads, TCRdb lists one record per CDR3 protein. The data show some 600,000 distinct CDR3 sequences, with 14% seen just once and 7.5% to 8% held by the top ten. This specimen consisted of PBMCs from blood, obtained around 15 days before vaccination. All receptors come from a man between 50 and 59 years old who received an inactivated influenza vaccine.

This sequence joins TRBV4-3 and TRBJ2-2, with 11 bases lining up with TRBD2. The length of the CDR3 is 17 residues. The germline V gene has CDR1 LGHNA and CDR2 YSLEER. The J segment lost 3 bases and the V segment lost 4 bases, leaving 7 bases of the junction unmatched. The DNA of the CDR3 is TGCGCCAGCAGCCCGGGACTAGCGGTACTCGACACCGGGGAGCTGTTTTTT. This sequence encodes CASSPGLAVLDTGELFF.

This clonotype was found a few times. CDR3 sequence reads: CASSPQGRSPLHF. The CDR3 DNA follows: TGTGCCAGCAGCCCCCAGGGACGATCACCCCTCCACTTT. The chain links TRBV7-2 to TRBJ1-6; TRBD1 might be the D (5 bases). Per the germline V gene, CDR1 is SGHTA and CDR2 is FQGNSA. The ends were cut back, 5 bases at V and 10 bases at J, with 12 bases in the middle. This CDR3 comprises 13 residues.

This clonotype was counted at least ten times. The chain recombines TRBV11-1 with TRBJ1-1; D not certain. Germline loops: CDR1 SGHAT, CDR2 FQDESV (reference sequence). The V gene lost 1 base and the J gene lost 1 base, with 4 bases spanning the gap. The CDR3 runs 13 residues. CDR3 nucleotide sequence: TGTGCCAGCAGCTTAGTCCCGAACACTGAAGCTTTCTTT. Amino acid sequence: CASSLVPNTEAFF.

This clonotype has more than one count but fewer than ten. The genes are TRBV3-1 and TRBJ2-7; D is possibly TRBD1 or TRBD2 (5 bases each). CDR1 is LGHDT and CDR2 is YNNKEL in the germline V gene (reference sequence). V lost 0 bases to trimming and J lost 3 bases, with 9 bases between them. The CDR3 is 14 residues long. Here the CDR3 reads CASSQDGDLYEQYF. The CDR3 bases are TGTGCCAGCAGCCAAGATGGGGACCTCTACGAGCAGTACTTC.

V gene TRBV9 combines with J gene TRBJ2-3; 8 bases fit TRBD2. The V and J ends lost 4 bases and 11 bases, in that order; junction bases with no gene match: 18. Germline lookup yields CDR1 SGDLS and CDR2 YYNGEE. CDR3 length: 16 amino acids. CDR3 region: CASSPSGGPGPEKQYF. The CDR3 DNA is TGTGCCAGCAGCCCATCGGGGGGGCCCGGCCCGGAGAAGCAGTATTTT.

This clonotype was seen a few times. The chain couples TRBV6-2 or TRBV6-3 to TRBJ2-1; D is unresolved. V was clipped by 0 bases and J by 4 bases, with 13 bases between them. Per germline, CDR1 MNHEY and CDR2 SVGEGT. This CDR3 has 16 amino acids. CDR3 in amino acids: CASSYSTRMIYNEQFF. In DNA form, the CDR3 reads TGTGCCAGCAGTTACTCTACAAGGATGATATACAATGAGCAGTTCTTC.